These 26 T cell receptor beta chains were all obtained from the same sample, sequenced in a study of identical twins. TCRdb recomputed calls from the 5' RACE reads with MiXCR, one row per CDR3 protein. The sample has around 1.7 million distinct CDR3 sequences, roughly a third seen once; the top ten hold approximately 0.25%. Sequencing was done on a sample of cord blood. Receptor source: a newborn girl in good health.

This clonotype was observed a few times. The V and J genes are TRBV5-6 and TRBJ1-2; unclear D gene. V was pared by 2 bases and J by 0 bases, with 8 bases between. The CDR3 spans 14 residues. Germline V CDR1 and CDR2: SGHDT, YYEEEE. The CDR3: CASSFLTSNYGYTF. In nucleotides, the CDR3 is TGTGCCAGCAGCTTCCTCACTTCTAACTATGGCTACACCTTC.

CDR3 nucleotides: TGTGCCAGCAGGTCCTTGACTAGCGGGAGGATGGAGACCCAGTACTTC. Translating it yields CASRSLTSGRMETQYF. V gene TRBV11-2 combines with J gene TRBJ2-5; 13 bases fit TRBD2. V shed 6 bases and J 5 bases; nucleotides not matched to a gene: 9. CDR1 is SGHAT and CDR2 is FQNNGV in the germline V gene. The CDR3 runs to 16 residues.

The sample holds one count of this clonotype. V is TRBV7-2 and J is TRBJ2-2; D ambiguous. Germline loops: CDR1 SGHTA, CDR2 FQGNSA. Between the trimmed V and J ends, which lost 0 bases and 8 bases, there was a span of 13 bases. The CDR3 has 15 amino acids. The DNA for the CDR3 is TGTGCCAGCAGCTTAGCTATCACCTCGTGGGGGGAGCTGTTTTTT. Translation: CASSLAITSWGELFF.

V usage is TRBV2 and J usage is TRBJ1-2, with 7 bases identical to TRBD1. CDR1 is SNHLY and CDR2 is FYNNEI in the germline V gene. This CDR3 spans 14 amino acids. The J segment lost 8 bases and the V segment lost 8 bases, leaving 14 bases of the junction unmatched. The CDR3 bases are TGTGCCAGCGGGGGGACAGAAAGGTCAAGGGGCTACACCTTC. Translation gives CASGGTERSRGYTF.

This clonotype was counted a few times. This chain links TRBV4-2 with TRBJ2-1; 10 bases are a match to TRBD2. V lost 5 bases and J lost 5; bases outside the gene matches: 9. CDR3 length: 16 amino acids. The germline CDR1 and CDR2 sequences are LGHNA and YNFKEQ. CDR3 sequence (DNA): TGTGCCAGCAGCGCACTAGCGGGGTGGTCAGACAATGAGCAGTTCTTC. Translation gives CASSALAGWSDNEQFF.

As regards this clonotype: With a much larger clone just one base away, this may be a read error. The gene calls are TRBV29-1 and TRBJ2-5; D ambiguous. Trimming cost V 2 bases and J 11 bases, with 6 bases left between them. This CDR3 spans 9 amino acids. Germline values: CDR1 SQVTM, CDR2 ANQGSEA. CDR3: CSVEWPQYF. The CDR3 DNA follows: TGCAGCGTTGAATGGCCGCAGTACTTC.

The chain joins TRBV20-1 to TRBJ1-6, with D perhaps TRBD1 (5 bases). The CDR3 has 15 amino acids. V was clipped by 6 bases and J by 1 base, with 13 bases between them. Per germline, CDR1 DFQATT and CDR2 SNEGSKA (reference sequence). The CDR3 loop is CSAASPGSYNSPLHF. In nucleotides, the CDR3 is TGCAGTGCAGCCAGCCCAGGGTCCTATAATTCACCCCTCCACTTT.

The table lists this clonotype with a few counts. Germline is not matched at one junction end, which may reflect a read error. The rearrangement joins TRBV11-2 to TRBJ2-2; 8 bases map to TRBD1. CDR3 length: 17 amino acids. Germline lookup yields CDR1 SGHAT and CDR2 FQNNGV. CDR3 in amino acids: CASSLVQGAMNTGELFF. The CDR3 coding sequence is TGTGCCAGCAGTTTAGTTCAGGGGGCCATGAACACCGGGGAGCTGTTTTTT.

This chain joins TRBV20-1 and TRBJ2-3; D call uncertain. Germline CDR1 reads DFQATT; CDR2 reads SNEGSKA (reference sequence). The CDR3 totals 15 residues. The ends were cut back, 2 bases at V and 0 bases at J, with 12 bases in the middle. The CDR3 is CSARHPSTSTDTQYF. The CDR3 region has the DNA TGCAGTGCTAGACACCCGTCGACTAGCACAGATACGCAGTATTTT.

The V gene is TRBV25-1, the J gene TRBJ1-2; D is uncertain. Germline CDR1 and CDR2: MGHDK and SYGVNS. V was pared by 6 bases and J by 7 bases, with 15 bases between. This CDR3 has 13 amino acids. The CDR3 here is CASSPMGACGYTF. The CDR3 DNA reads as TGTGCCAGCAGCCCCATGGGAGCCTGTGGCTACACCTTC.

The rearrangement links TRBV29-1 to TRBJ1-5, with D perhaps TRBD1 (5 bases). The CDR3 length is 13 residues. Germline V gene lookup returns CDR1 SQVTM and CDR2 ANQGSEA. V was cut by 4 bases and J by 4 bases, with 11 bases left in between. The chain's CDR3 is CSVAAGTNQPQHF. For the CDR3, the DNA is TGCAGCGTTGCGGCAGGGACTAATCAGCCCCAGCATTTT.

At least ten counts were recorded for this clonotype. The gene calls are TRBV10-3 and TRBJ2-7, with a tentative D call TRBD2 (6 bases). The V and J ends lost 5 bases and 0 bases respectively, with 8 bases between them. The CDR3 runs to 13 residues. Germline loops: CDR1 ENHRY, CDR2 SYGVKD. CDR3 bases: TGTGCCATCAGTACTAGCTCCTCCTACGAGCAGTACTTC. Its protein product is CAISTSSSYEQYF.

This clonotype came up a few times. The CDR3 sequence: CASSGTGRNYEQYF. The CDR3 DNA reads TGTGCCAGCAGCGGTACGGGGCGCAACTACGAGCAGTACTTC. J is TRBJ2-7 and V is TRBV7-8, with D perhaps being TRBD1 or TRBD2 (5 bases each). This CDR3 contains 14 residues. In germline, CDR1 is SGHVS, CDR2 FQNEAQ. V shed 5 bases and J shed 3 bases, with 14 bases lying between them.

The chain carries TRBV28 and TRBJ1-2; D not resolved. The V gene lost 7 bases and the J gene lost 5 bases, with 11 bases spanning the gap. This CDR3 is 12 amino acids long. CDR1 is MDHEN, CDR2 SYDVKM, per germline. CDR3 sequence: CASISPGYGYTF. DNA of the CDR3: TGTGCCAGCATCAGCCCGGGGTATGGCTACACCTTC.

The chain couples TRBV5-1 to TRBJ2-5; 9 bases fit TRBD2. Matching the DNA end better, TRBJ2-7 makes the J call doubtful. Germline V gene data show CDR1 as SGHRS and CDR2 as YFSETQ. This CDR3 is built from 16 residues. CDR3 sequence: CASSGTSRRAPYEQYF. The CDR3 coding sequence is TGCGCCAGCAGCGGGACTAGCAGGAGGGCCCCCTACGAGCAGTACTTC.

The chain carries TRBV5-4 and TRBJ2-1; unclear D gene. CDR3 size: 13 residues. Germline lookup yields CDR1 SGHNT and CDR2 YYREEE (reference sequence). V was trimmed by 2 bases and J by 6 bases, leaving 9 bases between them. This CDR3 reads CASSFASPNEQFF. The CDR3 DNA reads as TGTGCCAGCAGCTTTGCCTCTCCCAATGAGCAGTTCTTC. Full variable domain (rest looked up from reference TRBV5-4 and TRBJ2-1): ETGVTQSPTHLIKTRGQQVTLRCSSQSGHNTVSWYQQALGQGPQFIFQYYREEENGRGNFPPRFSGLQFPNYSSELNVNALELDDSALYLCASSFASPNEQFFGPGTRLTVL.

The V and J genes are TRBV25-1 and TRBJ2-2; 10 positions match TRBD2. Germline values: CDR1 MGHDK, CDR2 SYGVNS. The V and J ends lost 6 bases and 5 bases, in that order; junction bases with no gene match: 3. The CDR3 loop spans 14 amino acids. The CDR3 reads CASSSSGSTGELFF. The CDR3 coding sequence is TGTGCCAGCAGCTCTAGCGGGAGTACCGGGGAGCTGTTTTTT. The entire variable domain, with the rest obtained from reference TRBV25-1 and TRBJ2-2, is as follows: EADIYQTPRYLVIGTGKKITLECSQTMGHDKMYWYQQDPGMELHLIHYSYGVNSTEKGDLSSESTVSRIRTEHFPLTLESARPSHTSQYLCASSSSGSTGELFFGEGSRLTVL.

The genes are TRBV4-1 and TRBJ1-2; no reliable D call. From germline, CDR1 is MGHRA and CDR2 YSYEKL. Trimming stripped 0 bases from V and 2 bases from J, with 10 bases between. The CDR3 totals 15 residues. CDR3 bases: TGCGCCAGCAGCCAAGATGGGCAGCCAAACTATGGCTACACCTTC. This sequence encodes CASSQDGQPNYGYTF.

The chain employs TRBV5-6 and TRBJ2-3; D perhaps matches TRBD1 (5 bases). Per germline, CDR1 SGHDT and CDR2 YYEEEE. The V end was cut by 3 bases, the J end by 7 bases, with 12 bases between. The CDR3 has 13 amino acids. CDR3 in amino acids: CASSYSSGYTQYF. In DNA, the CDR3 is TGTGCCAGCAGCTACTCTTCAGGGTATACGCAGTATTTT.

This clonotype was counted between two and nine times. The J gene is TRBJ1-2, the V gene TRBV20-1; 7 nucleotides align to TRBD1. CDR3 size: 13 residues. CDR1 is DFQATT and CDR2 is SNEGSKA in the germline V gene (reference sequence). J was trimmed by 5 bases and V by 5 bases; bases with no gene match: 8. This CDR3 reads CSAEGGQRYGYTF. DNA for the CDR3: TGCAGTGCTGAGGGGGGACAGAGATATGGCTACACCTTC.

This clonotype was seen a few times. V usage is TRBV3-1 and J usage is TRBJ2-3; D may be TRBD2 (6 bases). CDR1 is LGHDT, CDR2 YNNKEL, per germline (reference sequence). Between the trimmed V and J ends, which lost 4 bases and 2 bases, there was a span of 19 bases. CDR3 length: 17 residues. CDR3 coding DNA: TGTGCCAGCAGCCCTTTTTTGGGGGGTGGTTTCACAGATACGCAGTATTTT. Translated, it gives CASSPFLGGGFTDTQYF.

The chain combines TRBV5-1 with TRBJ2-3, with D possibly being TRBD2 (5 bases). CDR3 length equals 15 residues. Trimming shortened V by 3 bases and J by 4 bases, and 15 bases separated the two germline ends. Germline V gene sequence: CDR1 SGHRS, CDR2 YFSETQ. The CDR3 DNA follows: TGCGCCAGCAGCTCGGGGAGTCAAATCCCAGATACGCAGTATTTT. Its protein is CASSSGSQIPDTQYF. Full variable domain (missing parts from reference TRBV5-1 and TRBJ2-3): KAGVTQTPRYLIKTRGQQVTLSCSPISGHRSVSWYQQTPGQGLQFLFEYFSETQRNKGNFPGRFSGRQFSNSRSEMNVSTLELGDSALYLCASSSGSQIPDTQYFGPGTRLTVL.

This clonotype has ten or more counts. The chain is built from TRBV29-1 and TRBJ2-7; TRBD2 matches at 10 bases. Germline V lookup: CDR1 SQVTM, CDR2 ANQGSEA. This CDR3 comprises 14 residues. V lost 3 bases to trimming and J lost 5 bases; unmatched junction nucleotides: 7. CDR3 loop: CSVDSTSGVNEQYF. The CDR3 region has the DNA TGCAGCGTTGATAGTACTAGCGGGGTCAACGAGCAGTACTTC.

The chain carries TRBV7-9 and TRBJ1-1; D not certain. The CDR3 is 13 amino acids. Germline V gene sequence: CDR1 SEHNR, CDR2 FQNEAQ (reference sequence). Trimming cost V 1 base and J 6 bases, with 9 bases left between them. The CDR3 bases are TGTGCCAGCAGCTTAGGATTTCCAGCTGAAGCTTTCTTT. It translates to CASSLGFPAEAFF.

The chain joins TRBV2 to TRBJ2-5; D may be TRBD1 or TRBD2 (6 bases each). Germline values: CDR1 SNHLY, CDR2 FYNNEI. The germline V and J ends were trimmed by 1 base and 5 bases, with 14 bases remaining between them. The CDR3 sequence is 15 residues long. The CDR3 DNA follows: TGTGCCAGCAGTGAAGTACGGCAGGGGAGGGAGACCCAGTACTTC. Residues: CASSEVRQGRETQYF.

This clonotype was found a few times. Being one base from a much bigger clone, this may be a read error. The chain joins TRBV2 to TRBJ1-1; D is unresolved. V was cut by 1 base and J by 3 bases, with 3 bases left in between. CDR3 length: 12 residues. Germline CDR1 SNHLY, CDR2 FYNNEI. The CDR3 loop is CASSEGHTEAFF. The DNA for the CDR3 is TGTGCCAGCAGTGAAGGGCACACTGAAGCTTTCTTT.